The clone carrying this T cell receptor beta chain was picked up a small number of times. Its specificity is not known. The data were taken from a study of memory CD4+ T cells and cytomegalovirus serostatus. Study-wide results and limits: Of more than 150 reported CMV TCRbeta sequences, about 70 were found in memory CD4+ repertoires.

Repertoires were generated with immunoSEQ multiplex PCR, while TCRdb's copy carries only in-frame clones and drops some. The table lists about 59,000 clones, roughly 81% of them singletons. Single viable CD3+CD4+CD8-CD45RO+ cells were sorted as the memory CD4+ T cells. This CDR3 has 13 amino acids. Germline V gene data show CDR1 as SEHNR and CDR2 as FQNEAQ (reference sequence). The V end was cut by 8 bases, the J end by 4 bases, with 12 bases between. This TCR was sampled from an adult in good health and CMV-seronegative. V usage is TRBV7-9 and J usage is TRBJ2-1, with D hard to call. The sequencing input was memory CD4+ T cells from blood. The CDR3 loop is CASVIEAYNEQFF. The CDR3 DNA sequence: TGTGCCAGCGTCATTGAGGCATACAATGAGCAGTTCTTC.